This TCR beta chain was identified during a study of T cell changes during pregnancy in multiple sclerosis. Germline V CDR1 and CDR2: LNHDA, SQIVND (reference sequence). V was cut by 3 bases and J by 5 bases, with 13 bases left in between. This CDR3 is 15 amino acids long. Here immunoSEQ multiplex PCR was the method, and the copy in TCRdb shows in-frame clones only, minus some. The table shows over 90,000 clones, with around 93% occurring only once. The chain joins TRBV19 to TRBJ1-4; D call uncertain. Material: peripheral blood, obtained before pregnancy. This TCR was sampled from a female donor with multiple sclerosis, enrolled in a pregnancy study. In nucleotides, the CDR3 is TGTGCCAGTAGTATGTATTCGAGCGTAAATGAAAAACTGTTTTTT. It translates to CASSMYSSVNEKLFF.